This TCR beta chain is from a study of T cells in Graves' hyperthyroidism and ophthalmopathy. Study overall: Peripheral blood draws took place at initial diagnosis, ahead of any treatment.

General observations from the study: The model anticipated ophthalmopathy a median 6.5 months pre-onset.

Patients aged 18 to 65 had newly diagnosed hyperthyroidism of under 2 months' duration. Amplified TCR beta CDR3 regions derived from RNA transcripts. When the TCR CDR3 underwent first-round RT-PCR, the HTBI primer set was used. Using its own MiXCR run on the multiplex PCR reads, TCRdb lists one record per CDR3 protein. The sample has a few hundred thousand distinct CDR3 sequences, roughly 14% seen once; the top ten hold roughly 6.6%. The germline gives CDR1 KGHDR, CDR2 SFDVKD. Trimming removed 1 base at V and 2 bases at J, with 7 bases between. The CDR3 extends over 14 amino acids. This clonotype was seen ten or more times. The target antigen is unknown.

Specimen: blood. V and J are TRBV24-1 and TRBJ2-5; D unclear. This sequence was found in a woman aged 25 to 39 with Graves' hyperthyroidism. The CDR3 bases are TGTGCCACCAGTGATTTCTCCAGTCAAGAGACCCAGTACTTC. Protein sequence: CATSDFSSQETQYF.